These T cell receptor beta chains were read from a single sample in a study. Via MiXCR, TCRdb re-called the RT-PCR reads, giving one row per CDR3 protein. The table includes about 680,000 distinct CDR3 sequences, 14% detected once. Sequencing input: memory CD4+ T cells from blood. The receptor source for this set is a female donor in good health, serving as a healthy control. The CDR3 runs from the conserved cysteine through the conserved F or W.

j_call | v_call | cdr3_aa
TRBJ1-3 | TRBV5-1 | CASSWTVQSSGNTIYF
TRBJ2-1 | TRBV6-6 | CASRRTGADDEQFF
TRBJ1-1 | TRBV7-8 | CATVFSGGTEAFF
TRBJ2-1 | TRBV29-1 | CSVGLPIDNEQFF
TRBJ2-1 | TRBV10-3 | CAISESGAGGPKNEQFF
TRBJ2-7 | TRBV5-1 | CASSTRLAGGPAYEQYF
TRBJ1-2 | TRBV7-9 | CASSLAGTNSMGHGYTF
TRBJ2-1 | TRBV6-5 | CASSGGSPSYNEQFF
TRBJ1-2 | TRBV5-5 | CASSLNDRARSYGYTF
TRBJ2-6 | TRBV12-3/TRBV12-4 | CASSLRGQGANVLTF
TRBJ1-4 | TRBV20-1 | CSARRGVQTQGKLFF
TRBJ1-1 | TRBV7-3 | CASSRNSYTEAFF
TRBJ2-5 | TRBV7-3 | CASSQGEGETQYF